This TCR beta chain was observed in a study of neurological immune-mediated disorders. The unsorted libraries were prepared from 2 million PBMCs (stored at -80 C). The V and J ends lost 5 bases and 7 bases respectively, with 23 bases between them. CDR3 length: 16 residues. Germline loops: CDR1 SGHTA, CDR2 FQGNSA. As for the cDNA, it was generated by 5'RACE with 10-nucleotide random UMIs. Every sequencing run drew on 15-18 subjects and yielded over 160 million TCR-beta sequences. From the 5' RACE reads, TCRdb called clonotypes with MiXCR, one entry per CDR3 protein. The repertoire holds 45,000 or so distinct CDR3 sequences, with roughly 13% as singletons. This clonotype is labeled medium-sized.

The source is a female donor in good health. What was sequenced was PBMCs. This chain uses TRBV7-2 with TRBJ1-2; maybe TRBD1 (6 bases). The CDR3 coding sequence is TGTGCCAGCAGCCCCGGACGGGCAGGGGCCTTTTCTGGCTACACCTTC. Protein: CASSPGRAGAFSGYTF.